This T cell receptor (beta chain) is drawn from a study of identifying expanded T cells in peripheral blood. Overall study results and limits: Approximately two-week clone count variance significantly increased as total template count grew. Differentially abundant clones: around 1.2 between replicates, 16.4 at approximately two weeks, less than 25 at four.

Collection occurred without any documented infections or immune events in donors. Remarks on this clone: The antigen remains unidentified.

Profiled with immunoSEQ multiplex PCR; TCRdb holds only in-frame clones, not every one. Among approximately 94,000 clones listed, over 70% were seen once. Germline V CDR1 and CDR2: GTSNPN, SVGIG (reference sequence). After removal of 2 bases from V and 5 bases from J, the junction contained 7 bases not matched to a gene. The CDR3 is 14 residues long. The chain combines TRBV30 with TRBJ2-5; 8 nucleotides agree with TRBD1. Sequencing was carried out using blood. The receptor's source is a person aged 18-70 years in good health. This chain's CDR3 is CAWSLGQGRETQYF. As DNA, the CDR3 is TGTGCCTGGAGTCTTGGACAGGGCCGCGAGACCCAGTACTTC.